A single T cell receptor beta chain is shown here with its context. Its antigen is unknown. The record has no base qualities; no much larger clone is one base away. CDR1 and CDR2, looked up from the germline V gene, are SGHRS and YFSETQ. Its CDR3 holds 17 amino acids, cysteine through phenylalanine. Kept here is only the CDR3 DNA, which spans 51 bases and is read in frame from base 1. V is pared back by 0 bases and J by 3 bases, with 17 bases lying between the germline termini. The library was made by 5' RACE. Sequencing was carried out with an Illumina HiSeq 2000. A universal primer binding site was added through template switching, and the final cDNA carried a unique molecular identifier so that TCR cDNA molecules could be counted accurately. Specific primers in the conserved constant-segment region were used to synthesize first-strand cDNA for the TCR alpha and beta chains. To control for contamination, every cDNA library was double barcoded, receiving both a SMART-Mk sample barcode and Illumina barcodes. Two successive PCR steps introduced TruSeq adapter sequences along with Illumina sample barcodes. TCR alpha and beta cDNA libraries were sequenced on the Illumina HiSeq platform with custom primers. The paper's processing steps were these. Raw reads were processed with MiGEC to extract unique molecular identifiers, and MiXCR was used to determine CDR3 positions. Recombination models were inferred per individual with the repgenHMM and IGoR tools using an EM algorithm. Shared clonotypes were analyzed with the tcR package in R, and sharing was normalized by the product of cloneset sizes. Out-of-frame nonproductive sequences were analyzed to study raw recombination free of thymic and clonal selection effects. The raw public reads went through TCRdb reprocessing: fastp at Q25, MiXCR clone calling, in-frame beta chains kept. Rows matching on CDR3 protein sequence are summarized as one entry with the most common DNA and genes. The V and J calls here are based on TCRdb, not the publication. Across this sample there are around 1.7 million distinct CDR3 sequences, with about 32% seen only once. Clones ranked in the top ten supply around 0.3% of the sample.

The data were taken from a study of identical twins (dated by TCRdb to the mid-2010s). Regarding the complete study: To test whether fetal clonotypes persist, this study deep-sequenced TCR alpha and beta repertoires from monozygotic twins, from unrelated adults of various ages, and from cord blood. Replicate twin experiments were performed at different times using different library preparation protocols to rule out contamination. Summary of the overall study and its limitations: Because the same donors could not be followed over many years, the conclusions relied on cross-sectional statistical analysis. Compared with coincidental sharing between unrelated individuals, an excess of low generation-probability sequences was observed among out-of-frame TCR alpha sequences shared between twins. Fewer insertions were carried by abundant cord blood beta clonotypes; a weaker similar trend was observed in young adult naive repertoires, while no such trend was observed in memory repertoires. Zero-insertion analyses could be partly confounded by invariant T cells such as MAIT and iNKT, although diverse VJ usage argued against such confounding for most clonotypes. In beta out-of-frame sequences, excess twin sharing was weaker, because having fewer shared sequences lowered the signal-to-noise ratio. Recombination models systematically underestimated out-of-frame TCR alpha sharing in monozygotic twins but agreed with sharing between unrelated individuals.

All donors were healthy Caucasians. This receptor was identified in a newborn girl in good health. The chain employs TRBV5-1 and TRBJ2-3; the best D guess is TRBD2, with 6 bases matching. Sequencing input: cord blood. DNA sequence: TGCGCCAGCAGCTTGGCGGGGCTGAGTAGCGGAACAGATACGCAGTATTTT. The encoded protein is CASSLAGLSSGTDTQYF. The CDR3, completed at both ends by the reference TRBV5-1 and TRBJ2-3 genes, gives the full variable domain KAGVTQTPRYLIKTRGQQVTLSCSPISGHRSVSWYQQTPGQGLQFLFEYFSETQRNKGNFPGRFSGRQFSNSRSEMNVSTLELGDSALYLCASSLAGLSSGTDTQYFGPGTRLTVL.